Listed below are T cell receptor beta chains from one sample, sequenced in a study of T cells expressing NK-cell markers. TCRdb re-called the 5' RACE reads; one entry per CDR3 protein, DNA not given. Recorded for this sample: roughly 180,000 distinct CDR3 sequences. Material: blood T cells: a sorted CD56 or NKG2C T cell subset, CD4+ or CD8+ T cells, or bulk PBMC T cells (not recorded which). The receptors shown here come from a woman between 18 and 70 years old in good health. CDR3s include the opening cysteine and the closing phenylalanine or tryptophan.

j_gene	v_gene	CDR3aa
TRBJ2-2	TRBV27	CASSATISGVRELFF
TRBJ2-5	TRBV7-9	CASSSDGTSGVETQYF
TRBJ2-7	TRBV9	CASSVGESRPNYEQYF
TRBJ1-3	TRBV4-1	CASSQGTGGRNTIYF
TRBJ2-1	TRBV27	CASALGLAGSGEQFF
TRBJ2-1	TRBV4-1	CASSQARTGQGPYNEQFF
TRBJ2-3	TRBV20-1	CSARDVAGYRDTQYF
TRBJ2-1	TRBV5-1	CASSLRQGAYNEQFF
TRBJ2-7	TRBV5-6	CASRHYRGSYEQYF
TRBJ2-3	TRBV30	CAWSVAGLAEFTDTQYF
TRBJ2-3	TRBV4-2	CASSQATAPGLASGTQYF
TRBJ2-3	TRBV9	CASGRTSADTQYF
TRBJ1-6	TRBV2	CASREHGSSPLHF
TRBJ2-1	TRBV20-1	CSARGLQPSSYNEQFF
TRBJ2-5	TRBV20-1	CSAETLGLQETQYF
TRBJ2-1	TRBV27	CASSLSASTTYNEQFF
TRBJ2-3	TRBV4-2	CASSPSLIGAGGPDTQYF
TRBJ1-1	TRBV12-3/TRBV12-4	CASDRGFTEAFF
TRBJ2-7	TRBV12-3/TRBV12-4	CASSLGNRGRDEQYF
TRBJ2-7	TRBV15	CATSSLGRGSYEQYF
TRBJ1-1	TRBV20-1	CSAVRTGGTEAFF
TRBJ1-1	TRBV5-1	CASSPAGLNRAFF
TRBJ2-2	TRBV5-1	CASSLNPGGSAGELFF
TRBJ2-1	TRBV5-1	CASSWSSEQFF
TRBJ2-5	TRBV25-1	CASTTRVGSSAQETQYF
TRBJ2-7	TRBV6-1	CASIGPGQSYEQYF
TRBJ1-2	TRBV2	CASSEFTEGNGYTF
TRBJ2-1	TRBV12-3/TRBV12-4	CASRRLAGGSYNEQFF
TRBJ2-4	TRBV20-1	CSAATSGGKNIQYF
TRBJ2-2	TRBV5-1	CASSLHAGVEPGELFF
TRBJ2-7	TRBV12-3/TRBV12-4	CASRQTDRYEQYF
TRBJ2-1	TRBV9	CASSVGTSSVNEQFF
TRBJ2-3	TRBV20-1	CSARRGQSDTQYF
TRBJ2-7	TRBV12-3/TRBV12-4	CASSLAGRPEQYF
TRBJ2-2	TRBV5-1	CASSVAGELFF
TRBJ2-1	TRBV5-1	CASSLGGRAYNEQFF